Below, 14 T cell receptor beta chains from the same sample are listed, as sequenced in a study of T cells in Graves' hyperthyroidism and ophthalmopathy. It was RNA transcripts that yielded the amplified TCR beta CDR3 regions. Carried out on the TCR CDR3, a first-round RT-PCR used the HTBI primer set. MiXCR, run by TCRdb on the multiplex PCR reads, gives a single entry per CDR3 protein. This sample carries hundreds of thousands of distinct CDR3 sequences, under 20% of them seen once, and the ten largest clones take around 17%. Input material: blood. All receptors derive from a woman aged 50 to 65 with Graves' hyperthyroidism that later progressed to Graves' ophthalmopathy.

This clonotype was found many times. This chain connects TRBV7-9 to TRBJ1-2; no clear D. The germline V gene has CDR1 SEHNR and CDR2 FQNEAQ (reference sequence). V lost 3 bases, J lost 2 bases, and 10 bases lay in between. The CDR3 consists of 14 residues. This chain's CDR3 is CASSFDGQNYGYTF. The CDR3 DNA follows: TGTGCCAGCAGCTTCGATGGGCAGAACTATGGCTACACCTTC.

In this sample, this clonotype turned up once. The genes are TRBV19 and TRBJ2-3; TRBD2 aligns across 9 bases. The CDR3 has 14 amino acids. Germline CDR1 and CDR2: LNHDA and SQIVND (reference sequence). V shed 6 bases and J 5 bases; nucleotides not matched to a gene: 6. This CDR3 is CASSGGGAGDTQYF. The CDR3 DNA sequence: TGTGCCAGTAGCGGCGGGGGGGCCGGAGATACGCAGTATTTT.

The chain employs TRBV5-1 and TRBJ2-1, with D perhaps given as TRBD1 or TRBD2 (5 bases each). The CDR3 consists of 16 residues. Germline V gives CDR1 SGHRS, CDR2 YFSETQ. The V gene lost 1 base and the J gene lost 6 bases, with 17 bases spanning the gap. CDR3 sequence: CASSLKGPQVCNEQFF. In DNA, the CDR3 is TGCGCCAGCAGCTTGAAGGGACCACAGGTCTGCAATGAGCAGTTCTTC.

This clonotype has only a few counts. The chain joins TRBV2 to TRBJ2-5, with TRBD2 matching over 11 bases. The germline gives CDR1 SNHLY, CDR2 FYNNEI. V gave up 6 bases and J gave up 2 bases; unmatched junction bases: 20. This CDR3 has 20 amino acids. As DNA, the CDR3 is TGTGCCAGCAGAAGCCCCGGGCTAGCGGGGGGCCTAATTCAACAAGAGACCCAGTACTTC. Translated: CASRSPGLAGGLIQQETQYF. Complete variable domain (other parts from reference TRBV2 and TRBJ2-5): EPEVTQTPSHQVTQMGQEVILRCVPISNHLYFYWYRQILGQKVEFLVSFYNNEISEKSEIFDDQFSVERPDGSNFTLKIRSTKLEDSAMYFCASRSPGLAGGLIQQETQYFGPGTRLLVL.

This clonotype was found many times. J is TRBJ1-5 and V is TRBV5-8, with 8 bases aligning to TRBD1. The CDR3 totals 17 residues. V gave up 1 base and J gave up 2 bases; unmatched junction bases: 8. Germline lookup yields CDR1 SGHTS and CDR2 YDEGEE. This CDR3 reads CASSLFGMGQGNQPQHF. CDR3 nucleotides: TGTGCCAGCAGCTTGTTTGGCATGGGACAGGGCAATCAGCCCCAGCATTTT. Using reference TRBV5-8 and TRBJ1-5 for the parts outside the CDR3, the full variable domain is EAGVTQSPTHLIKTRGQQATLRCSPISGHTSVYWYQQALGLGLQFLLWYDEGEERNRGNFPPRFSGRQFPNYSSELNVNALELEDSALYLCASSLFGMGQGNQPQHFGDGTRLSIL.

The gene calls are TRBV11-2 and TRBJ1-2; 9 bases match TRBD1. The CDR3 runs 15 residues. J gave up 4 bases and V 5 bases, and 8 bases lay outside the gene matches. CDR1 is SGHAT and CDR2 is FQNNGV in the germline V gene. The CDR3 DNA reads TGTGCCAGCAGCCGGGACAGGGTTTCGCGCTATGGCTACACCTTC. This codes for CASSRDRVSRYGYTF.

This clonotype was recorded many times. The chain combines TRBV12-3 or TRBV12-4 with TRBJ1-6; a weak D match, TRBD1 (6 bases). The V end lost 2 bases, the J end lost 6 bases, and 8 bases lay between the germline ends. This CDR3 has 14 amino acids. The CDR3 sequence: CASSLWDINSPLHF. CDR3 in DNA: TGTGCCAGCAGTTTATGGGACATTAATTCACCCCTCCACTTT.

This rearrangement joins TRBV19 to TRBJ2-5; 12 bases are shared with TRBD1. V lost 5 bases and J lost 4; bases outside the gene matches: 5. Germline CDR1 is LNHDA and CDR2 is SQIVND (reference sequence). This CDR3 has 15 amino acids. The CDR3 spells CASSRGTGGVETQYF. The CDR3, as DNA: TGTGCCAGTAGTCGCGGGACAGGGGGCGTAGAGACCCAGTACTTC.

This clonotype appeared a few times. The chain is built from TRBV4-1 and TRBJ2-1; TRBD2 matches 8 bases. Per germline, CDR1 MGHRA and CDR2 YSYEKL. J gave up 7 bases and V 3 bases, and 11 bases lay outside the gene matches. The CDR3 extends over 16 amino acids. CDR3 in amino acids: CASSHPGAGAKNEQFF. The CDR3 coding sequence is TGCGCCAGCAGCCACCCCGGAGCGGGGGCGAAAAATGAGCAGTTCTTC.

This clonotype has a handful of counts. This chain uses TRBV24-1 with TRBJ2-3, with no clear D. Deletions cut 0 bases from V and 4 bases from J, with 4 bases between. This CDR3 is built from 13 residues. Per the germline V gene, CDR1 is KGHDR and CDR2 is SFDVKD. The CDR3 sequence is CATSDLAADTQYF. CDR3 in DNA: TGTGCCACCAGTGATTTGGCAGCAGATACGCAGTATTTT.

This clonotype was counted many times. The chain recombines TRBV10-1 with TRBJ2-7; 10 bases are a match to TRBD1. The trim removed 2 bases at V and 6 bases at J, leaving 10 bases unmatched. The germline V gene encodes CDR1 WNHNN and CDR2 SYGVQD (reference sequence). This CDR3 region has 16 residues. The CDR3: CASSEASGTGDVEQYF. The CDR3 DNA reads TGCGCCAGCAGTGAGGCTTCCGGGACAGGGGACGTCGAGCAGTACTTC.

The J gene is TRBJ1-2, the V gene TRBV6-1; D is possibly TRBD1 (5 bases). V gave up 3 bases and J gave up 7 bases, with 18 bases separating them. CDR1 is MNHNS, CDR2 SASEGT, per germline. CDR3 length: 15 residues. CDR3 residues: CASSELLRGQGGYTF. The CDR3 nucleotides are TGTGCCAGCAGTGAGTTGTTAAGGGGCCAGGGTGGCTACACCTTC.

This chain connects TRBV10-3 to TRBJ1-6; tentatively, D is TRBD1 (5 bases). The germline gives CDR1 ENHRY, CDR2 SYGVKD. This CDR3 is 15 amino acids long. V lost 2 bases and J 2 bases, leaving 7 bases between the germline ends. CDR3 region: CAISERGPYNSPLHF. CDR3 nucleotides: TGTGCCATCAGTGAGCGGGGACCCTATAATTCACCCCTCCACTTT.

V usage is TRBV15 and J usage is TRBJ1-5; the D gene is possibly TRBD1 (6 bases). The length of the CDR3 is 15 residues. Trimming shortened V by 9 bases and J by 0 bases, and 15 bases separated the two germline ends. Looked up from germline, CDR1 is LNHNV and CDR2 is YYDKDF (reference sequence). This CDR3 reads CATNQGKYSNQPQHF. The DNA for the CDR3 is TGTGCCACAAATCAGGGGAAATATAGCAATCAGCCCCAGCATTTT. The variable domain in full, with the rest retrieved from reference TRBV15 and TRBJ1-5, is DAMVIQNPRYQVTQFGKPVTLSCSQTLNHNVMYWYQQKSSQAPKLLFHYYDKDFNNEADTPDNFQSRRPNTSFCFLDIRSPGLGDTAMYLCATNQGKYSNQPQHFGDGTRLSIL.